Sequencing of this TCR beta chain was carried out in a study of T cell repertoires in cytomegalovirus infection. TCRdb called the reads again in MiXCR, with one record for every CDR3 protein. The repertoire consists of approximately 260,000 distinct CDR3 sequences, with around 20% occurring once and the leading ten covering about 20%. The germline V gene has CDR1 LNHNV and CDR2 YYDKDF (reference sequence). The CDR3 spans 13 residues. Trimming cost V 0 bases and J 8 bases, with 10 bases left between them. Comment on this clonotype: The target antigen is unknown.

Sequencing was performed on cultured PBMCs, taken from culture after CMV antigen stimulation. This chain joins TRBV15 and TRBJ1-2, with a weak D call TRBD1 (5 bases). This receptor was identified in a human donor in good health (CMV status not recorded). Some clones in this sample may be carry-over from other donors' samples. The CDR3 loop is CATSRDGGRGYTF. The DNA of the CDR3 is TGTGCCACCAGCAGAGATGGGGGTCGAGGCTACACCTTC.